The next 26 T cell receptor beta chains were all read from a single sample in a study of Ad26.COV2.S vaccination and SARS-CoV-2 variants. Indicated treatment: some 20 received Ad26.COV2.S at low or high dose, single or two shots; about five received placebo; per-sample allocation not given. Collection of samples fell on day 63 after the first vaccine or placebo injection. Using immunoSEQ multiplex PCR, the repertoire was profiled, and TCRdb retains in-frame clones only, with some absent. The data contain about 460,000 clones, 80% to 90% of them seen just once; the ten biggest clones take up approximately 1.7%. Sequencing was performed on peripheral blood, taken in a trial of Ad26.COV2.S vaccine versus placebo. The source is a person between 18 and 60 years old who received the Ad26.COV2.S COVID-19 vaccine or a placebo.

This chain joins TRBV19 and TRBJ2-7; TRBD2 aligns across 11 bases. Unmatched junction bases numbered 9, after V lost 3 bases and J lost 2 bases. The germline CDR1 and CDR2 sequences are LNHDA and SQIVND (reference sequence). CDR3 length: 17 amino acids. The chain's CDR3 is CASSIALAGASTYEQYF. CDR3 DNA: TGTGCCAGTAGTATTGCACTAGCGGGAGCCTCAACCTACGAGCAGTACTTC.

This chain uses TRBV15 with TRBJ2-7; 11 bases map to TRBD1. The ends lost 5 bases at V and 5 bases at J; junction bases unmatched: 8. The CDR3 runs to 15 residues. Germline assignment: CDR1 LNHNV and CDR2 YYDKDF (reference sequence). The CDR3 here is CATSARDRGFDEQYF. CDR3 in DNA: TGTGCCACCAGCGCCCGGGACAGGGGGTTCGACGAGCAGTACTTC. Complete variable domain (other parts from reference TRBV15 and TRBJ2-7): DAMVIQNPRYQVTQFGKPVTLSCSQTLNHNVMYWYQQKSSQAPKLLFHYYDKDFNNEADTPDNFQSRRPNTSFCFLDIRSPGLGDTAMYLCATSARDRGFDEQYFGPGTRLTVT.

This chain connects TRBV2 to TRBJ2-1; 9 bases map to TRBD2. Germline CDR1 reads SNHLY; CDR2 reads FYNNEI. V lost 4 bases, J lost 8 bases, and 18 bases stayed unmatched. The CDR3 is 18 amino acids. This CDR3 reads CASSVRREGRFGSDEQFF. Here the CDR3 DNA reads TGTGCCAGCAGTGTAAGGCGGGAGGGCCGCTTTGGAAGTGATGAGCAGTTCTTC.

This sequence joins TRBV4-2 and TRBJ2-5; the D gene is possibly TRBD2 (5 bases). V lost 0 bases, J lost 1 base, and 15 bases lay in between. Per germline, CDR1 LGHNA and CDR2 YNFKEQ. There are 17 residues in the CDR3. This CDR3 reads CASSQEITRSAQETQYF. Here the CDR3 DNA reads TGTGCCAGCAGCCAAGAGATCACTAGGAGCGCCCAAGAGACCCAGTACTTC.

The chain combines TRBV3-1 (or the pseudogene TRBV3-2) with TRBJ2-1; 11 bases line up with TRBD2. Germline V CDR1 and CDR2: LGHDT, YNNKEL (reference sequence). This CDR3 comprises 17 residues. V lost 1 base and J lost 6; bases outside the gene matches: 8. The CDR3 reads CASSQVPLAGGSNEQFF. CDR3 sequence (DNA): TGTGCCAGCAGCCAAGTCCCCCTAGCGGGGGGTAGCAATGAGCAGTTCTTC.

The chain links TRBV18 to TRBJ2-2, with D possibly matching TRBD2 (5 bases). V gave up 1 base and J gave up 5 bases, with 14 bases separating them. The CDR3 runs 16 residues. From germline, CDR1 is KGHSH and CDR2 LQKENI. DNA of the CDR3: TGTGCCAGCTCACCACAACCGGGAAAGTGGACCGGGGAGCTGTTTTTT. The encoded protein is CASSPQPGKWTGELFF. The whole variable domain, remainder taken from reference TRBV18 and TRBJ2-2, is NAGVMQNPRHLVRRRGQEARLRCSPMKGHSHVYWYRQLPEEGLKFMVYLQKENIIDESGMPKERFSAEFPKEGPSILRIQQVVRGDSAAYFCASSPQPGKWTGELFFGEGSRLTVL.

The chain carries TRBV18 and TRBJ2-1; D might be TRBD1 or TRBD2, each matching 5 bases. The CDR3 is 13 residues long. Germline CDR1 is KGHSH and CDR2 is LQKENI. Trimming shortened V by 6 bases and J by 8 bases, and 14 bases separated the two germline ends. The CDR3 nucleotides read TGTGCCAGCTCCCCAACCGGGACCGATGAGCAGTTCTTC. This encodes CASSPTGTDEQFF.

V usage is TRBV3-1 (or the pseudogene TRBV3-2) and J usage is TRBJ1-2; perhaps TRBD1 as D (6 bases). Germline CDR1 is LGHDT and CDR2 is YNNKEL (reference sequence). Trimming cost V 1 base and J 6 bases, with 9 bases left between them. The CDR3 totals 13 residues. The CDR3 DNA reads as TGTGCCAGCAGCCAAGTCGGGGGGCATGGCTACACCTTC. This gives the protein CASSQVGGHGYTF.

The gene calls are TRBV18 and TRBJ1-1; D unresolved. Per the germline V gene, CDR1 is KGHSH and CDR2 is LQKENI. Trimming took off 3 bases at V and 0 bases at J, with 14 bases between the two ends. The CDR3 spans 16 residues. CDR3 DNA sequence: TGTGCCAGCTCACCGGGCCGAAGCCCTATGAACACTGAAGCTTTCTTT. It specifies CASSPGRSPMNTEAFF.

The chain couples TRBV7-8 to TRBJ2-7, with 11 bases fitting TRBD2. Trimming removed 5 bases from V and 3 bases from J; junction bases left unmatched: 12. The CDR3 loop spans 17 amino acids. Germline V gene lookup returns CDR1 SGHVS and CDR2 FQNEAQ. The CDR3 coding sequence is TGTGCCAGCAGCACGCAGCCCGGACTAGCGGGTGGCTACGAGCAGTACTTC. Translation: CASSTQPGLAGGYEQYF.

The chain employs TRBV19 and TRBJ1-1; D is ambiguous. The CDR3 loop spans 14 amino acids. The V gene lost 11 bases and the J gene lost 1 base, with 17 bases spanning the gap. CDR1 is LNHDA and CDR2 is SQIVND in the germline V gene (reference sequence). The CDR3 reads CASSSSGRNTEAFF. Written as DNA, the CDR3 is TGTGCCTCAAGTTCCAGTGGTAGGAACACTGAAGCTTTCTTT. The whole variable domain, remainder taken from reference TRBV19 and TRBJ1-1, is DGGITQSPKYLFRKEGQNVTLSCEQNLNHDAMYWYRQDPGQGLRLIYYSQIVNDFQKGDIAEGYSVSREKKESFPLTVTSAQKNPTAFYLCASSSSGRNTEAFFGQGTRLTVV.

The chain employs TRBV7-9 and TRBJ2-3; 7 positions match TRBD2. Unmatched junction bases numbered 3, after V lost 3 bases and J lost 3 bases. CDR3 length: 14 residues. Germline V gene data show CDR1 as SEHNR and CDR2 as FQNEAQ (reference sequence). The DNA of the CDR3 is TGTGCCAGCAGCTTCGGGGGGAGGACAGATACGCAGTATTTT. Its translation is CASSFGGRTDTQYF.

V gene TRBV30 combines with J gene TRBJ1-2; 9 bases agree with TRBD1. This CDR3 comprises 14 residues. Germline V CDR1 and CDR2: GTSNPN, SVGIG (reference sequence). V was pared by 4 bases and J by 2 bases, with 5 bases of the junction left unmatched. The CDR3 coding sequence is TGTGCCTGGAACGACAGGGGGGGAAACTATGGCTACACCTTC. Translation gives CAWNDRGGNYGYTF.

The CDR3 spells CASSQDGLAGQTQYF. The DNA of the CDR3 is TGTGCCAGCAGCCAGGATGGACTAGCGGGGCAGACCCAGTACTTC. This chain joins TRBV14 and TRBJ2-5; TRBD2 agrees at 12 bases. The CDR3 has 15 amino acids. Germline V gives CDR1 SGHDN, CDR2 FVKESK. The ends lost 3 bases at V and 6 bases at J; junction bases unmatched: 5.

The chain joins TRBV2 to TRBJ2-5; no reliable D call. Trimming left V 1 base short and J 8 bases short, with 11 bases between. CDR1 is SNHLY, CDR2 FYNNEI, per germline. CDR3 length: 13 amino acids. The CDR3, as DNA: TGTGCCAGCAGTGAAGACCCCCGCAGTACCCAGTACTTC. Amino acid sequence: CASSEDPRSTQYF.

The genes are TRBV4-3 and TRBJ2-7; 8 nucleotides line up with TRBD1. The CDR3 has 15 residues. V shed 1 base, J shed 2 bases, and the junction held 4 bases outside the gene matches. In germline, CDR1 is LGHNA, CDR2 YSLEER. The CDR3 is CASSQGSGGPYEQYF. In DNA form, the CDR3 reads TGCGCCAGCAGCCAAGGTTCAGGGGGCCCCTACGAGCAGTACTTC.

The rearrangement joins TRBV18 to TRBJ1-1; D perhaps matches TRBD1 (6 bases). Germline V gene data show CDR1 as KGHSH and CDR2 as LQKENI. V dropped 6 bases and J dropped 4 bases, with 21 bases sitting between them. The CDR3 runs to 16 residues. For the CDR3, the DNA is TGTGCCAGCTCTCCTAGTTCTCAGGGCAGGGGCACTGAAGCTTTCTTT. It yields the protein CASSPSSQGRGTEAFF.

J is TRBJ2-1 and V is TRBV6-5, with D tentatively TRBD2 (6 bases). The germline gives CDR1 MNHEY, CDR2 SVGAGI. The CDR3 sequence is 15 residues long. V was shortened by 0 bases and J by 10 bases, with 16 bases between the two germline ends. The CDR3 protein is CASSYSSGVIREQFF. The CDR3 DNA sequence: TGTGCCAGCAGTTACTCTTCGGGAGTCATACGGGAGCAGTTCTTC.

About this clone: Other DNA sequences in the sample encode the same CDR3. CDR3 nucleotide sequence: TGTGCCAGCAGTTTTTTGAGGAATGAGCAGTTCTTC. This translates into CASSFLRNEQFF. The rearrangement uses TRBV12-3 or TRBV12-4 and TRBJ2-1; no clear D gene. V was clipped by 3 bases and J by 7 bases, with 7 bases between them. CDR3 length equals 12 residues.

This chain connects TRBV7-9 to TRBJ1-2; the D is unclear. Trimming stripped 1 base from V and 8 bases from J, with 11 bases between. This CDR3 is 13 amino acids long. Germline assignment: CDR1 SEHNR and CDR2 FQNEAQ (reference sequence). This CDR3 reads CASSLGWVEGYTF. CDR3 bases: TGTGCCAGCAGCTTAGGATGGGTTGAGGGCTACACCTTC.

The V gene is TRBV27, the J gene TRBJ2-6; D gene uncertain. This CDR3 spans 13 amino acids. Germline lookup yields CDR1 MNHEY and CDR2 SMNVEV (reference sequence). V lost 6 bases, J lost 0 bases, and 3 bases lay in between. CDR3 DNA: TGTGCCAGCAGATCCTCTGGGGCCAACGTCCTGACTTTC. Protein sequence: CASRSSGANVLTF.

This chain uses TRBV18 with TRBJ2-3; no reliable D call. Germline values: CDR1 KGHSH, CDR2 LQKENI. V was trimmed by 1 base and J by 2 bases, leaving 10 bases between them. The CDR3 sequence is 15 residues long. CDR3 coding DNA: TGTGCCAGCTCACCACTTCCGGGTACCACAGATACGCAGTATTTT. Its protein is CASSPLPGTTDTQYF.

The rearrangement links TRBV19 to TRBJ2-1; TRBD1 aligns across 8 bases. This CDR3 contains 15 residues. J lost 7 bases, V lost 7 bases, and 12 bases had no gene match. Germline CDR1 is LNHDA and CDR2 is SQIVND (reference sequence). The CDR3 DNA follows: TGTGCCAGTATACACCGGACAGGGACGGGAAATGAGCAGTTCTTC. This codes for CASIHRTGTGNEQFF. Supplemented by reference TRBV19 and TRBJ2-1, the full variable domain reads DGGITQSPKYLFRKEGQNVTLSCEQNLNHDAMYWYRQDPGQGLRLIYYSQIVNDFQKGDIAEGYSVSREKKESFPLTVTSAQKNPTAFYLCASIHRTGTGNEQFFGPGTRLTVL.

The genes are TRBV5-1 and TRBJ2-5; TRBD1 matches 7 bases. Trimming took 0 bases from V and 1 from J; bases not matched to a gene: 9. CDR1 is SGHRS, CDR2 YFSETQ, per germline. The CDR3 is 17 amino acids. The CDR3 sequence is CASSLGQGPPFQETQYF. The CDR3, as DNA: TGCGCCAGCAGCTTGGGACAGGGACCCCCTTTCCAAGAGACCCAGTACTTC.

This chain uses TRBV5-1 with TRBJ2-3, with 14 bases aligning to TRBD2. With 4 bases clipped from V and 3 bases from J, the junction kept 4 bases outside the gene matches. CDR1 is SGHRS, CDR2 YFSETQ, per germline. The CDR3 extends over 16 amino acids. CDR3 residues: CASSQGLAGVTDTQYF. DNA of the CDR3: TGCGCCAGCAGCCAGGGACTAGCGGGAGTGACAGATACGCAGTATTTT.

The chain combines TRBV27 with TRBJ2-6; D tentatively fits TRBD1 or TRBD2 (5 bases each). This CDR3 has 18 amino acids. Germline-derived CDR1 and CDR2 are MNHEY and SMNVEV (reference sequence). V dropped 9 bases and J dropped 0 bases, with 21 bases sitting between them. The CDR3 sequence is CASRGLGQQSSGANVLTF. CDR3 nucleotides: TGTGCCAGTCGGGGCCTTGGTCAGCAAAGCTCTGGGGCCAACGTCCTGACTTTC. The full variable domain, its missing parts supplied by reference TRBV27 and TRBJ2-6, is EAQVTQNPRYLITVTGKKLTVTCSQNMNHEYMSWYRQDPGLGLRQIYYSMNVEVTDKGDVPEGYKVSRKEKRNFPLILESPSPNQTSLYFCASRGLGQQSSGANVLTFGAGSRLTVL.